This T cell receptor (beta chain) was captured in a study of radiotherapy plus CTLA-4 blockade in lung cancer. Study details: There were objective responses in over 15% of patients, and approximately 30% had disease control.

Study conclusions and caveats: Tumor-origin TCR clones grew in blood after radiotherapy plus ipilimumab. With interferon-beta, early dynamics of blood T cell clones were reported to best predict response.

Concerning this clone: The antigen is not known.

The CDR3 covers 11 residues. Trimming removed 6 bases at V and 12 bases at J, with 12 bases between. The germline gives CDR1 MNHEY, CDR2 SMNVEV (reference sequence). TCRdb's copy holds only in-frame clones and misses some; the assay was immunoSEQ multiplex PCR. The data show 60,000 to 70,000 clones, around three quarters seen once. Enrolled patients, whose metastatic non-small-cell lung cancer was chemo-refractory, received focal radiation plus CTLA-4 blockade with ipilimumab. J is TRBJ2-1 and V is TRBV27; a possible D gene is TRBD1 (5 bases). The specimen comprised peripheral blood, sampled from a patient treated with radiotherapy plus ipilimumab. This TCR was sampled from a human donor with non-small cell lung cancer who had a complete response to radiotherapy plus ipilimumab. CDR3 protein: CASSQGVRQFF. The CDR3 nucleotides read TGTGCCAGCAGCCAAGGGGTACGGCAGTTCTTC.